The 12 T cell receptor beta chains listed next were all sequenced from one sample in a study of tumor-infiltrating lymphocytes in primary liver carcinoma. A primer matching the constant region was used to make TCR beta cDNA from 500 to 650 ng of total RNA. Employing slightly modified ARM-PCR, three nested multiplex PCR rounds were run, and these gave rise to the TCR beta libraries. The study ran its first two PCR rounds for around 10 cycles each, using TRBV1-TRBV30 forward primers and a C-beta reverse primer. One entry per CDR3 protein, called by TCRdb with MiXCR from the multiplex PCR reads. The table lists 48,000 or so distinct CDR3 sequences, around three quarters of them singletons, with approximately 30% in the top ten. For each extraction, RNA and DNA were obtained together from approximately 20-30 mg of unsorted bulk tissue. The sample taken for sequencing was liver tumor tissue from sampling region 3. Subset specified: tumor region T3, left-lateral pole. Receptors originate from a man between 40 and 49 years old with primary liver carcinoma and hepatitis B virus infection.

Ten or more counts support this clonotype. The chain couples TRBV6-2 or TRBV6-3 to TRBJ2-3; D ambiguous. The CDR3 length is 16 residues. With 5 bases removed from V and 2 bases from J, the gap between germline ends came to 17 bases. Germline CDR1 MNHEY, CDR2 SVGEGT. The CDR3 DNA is TGTGCCAGCAGTCCCTCCTCGACCACCCTCACAGATACGCAGTATTTT. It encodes CASSPSSTTLTDTQYF.

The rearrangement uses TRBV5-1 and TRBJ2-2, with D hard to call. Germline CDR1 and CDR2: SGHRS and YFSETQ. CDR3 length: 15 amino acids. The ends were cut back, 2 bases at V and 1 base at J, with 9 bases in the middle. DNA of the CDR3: TGCGCCAGCAGCTTTAGGACCATGAACACCGGGGAGCTGTTTTTT. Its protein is CASSFRTMNTGELFF.

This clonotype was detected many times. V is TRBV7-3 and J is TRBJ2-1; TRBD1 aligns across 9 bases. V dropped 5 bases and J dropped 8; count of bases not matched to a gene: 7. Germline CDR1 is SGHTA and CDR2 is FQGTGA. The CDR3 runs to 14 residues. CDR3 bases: TGTGCCAGCAGCCTGGGACAGGGATGGCATGAGCAGTTCTTC. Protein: CASSLGQGWHEQFF.

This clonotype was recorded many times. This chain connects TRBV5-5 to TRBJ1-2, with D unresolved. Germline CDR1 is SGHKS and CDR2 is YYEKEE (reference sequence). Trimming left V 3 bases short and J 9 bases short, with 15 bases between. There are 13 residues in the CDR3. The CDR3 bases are TGTGCCAGCAGCTCTAGTATAGGGTTAAGCTACACCTTC. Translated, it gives CASSSSIGLSYTF.

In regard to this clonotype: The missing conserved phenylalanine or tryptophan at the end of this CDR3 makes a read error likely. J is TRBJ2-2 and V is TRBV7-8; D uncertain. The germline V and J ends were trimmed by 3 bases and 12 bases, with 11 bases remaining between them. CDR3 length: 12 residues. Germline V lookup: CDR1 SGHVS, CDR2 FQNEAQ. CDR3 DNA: TGTGCCAGCAGCTTTAGAATAGGGCAGCTGTTTTAT. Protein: CASSFRIGQLFY.

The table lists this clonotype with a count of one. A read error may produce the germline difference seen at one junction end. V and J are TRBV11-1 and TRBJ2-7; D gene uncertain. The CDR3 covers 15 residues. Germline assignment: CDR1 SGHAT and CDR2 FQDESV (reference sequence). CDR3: CASSLGATVSYEQYF. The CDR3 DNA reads TGTGCCAGCAGTTTAGGTGCGACCGTGTCCTACGAGCAGTACTTC.

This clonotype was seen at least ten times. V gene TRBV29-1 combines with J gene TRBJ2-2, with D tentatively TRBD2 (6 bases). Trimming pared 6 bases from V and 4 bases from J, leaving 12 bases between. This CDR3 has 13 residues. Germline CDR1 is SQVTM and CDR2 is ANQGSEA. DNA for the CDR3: TGCAGCGTGCCACGGGGGACCACCGGGGAGCTGTTTTTT. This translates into CSVPRGTTGELFF.

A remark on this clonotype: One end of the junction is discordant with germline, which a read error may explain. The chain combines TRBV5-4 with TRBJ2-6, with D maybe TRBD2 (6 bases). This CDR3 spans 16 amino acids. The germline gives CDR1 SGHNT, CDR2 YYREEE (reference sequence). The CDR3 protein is CTSSLPGLTGVNILTF. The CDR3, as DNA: TGTACCAGCAGCTTGCCGGGGTTGACGGGGGTCAACATCCTGACTTTC.

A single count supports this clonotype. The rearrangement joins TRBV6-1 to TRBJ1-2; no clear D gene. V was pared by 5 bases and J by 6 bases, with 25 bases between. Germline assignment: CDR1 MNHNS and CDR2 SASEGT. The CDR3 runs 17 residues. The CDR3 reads CASSIRPFWVANHGYTF. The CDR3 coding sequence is TGTGCCAGCAGTATACGACCGTTCTGGGTAGCGAACCATGGCTACACCTTC.

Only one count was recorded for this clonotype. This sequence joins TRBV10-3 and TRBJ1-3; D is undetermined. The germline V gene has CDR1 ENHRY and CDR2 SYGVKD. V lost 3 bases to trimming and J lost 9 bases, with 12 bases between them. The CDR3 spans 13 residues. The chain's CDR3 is CAISEQSVSTIYF. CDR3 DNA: TGTGCCATCAGTGAACAATCTGTAAGCACCATATATTTT.

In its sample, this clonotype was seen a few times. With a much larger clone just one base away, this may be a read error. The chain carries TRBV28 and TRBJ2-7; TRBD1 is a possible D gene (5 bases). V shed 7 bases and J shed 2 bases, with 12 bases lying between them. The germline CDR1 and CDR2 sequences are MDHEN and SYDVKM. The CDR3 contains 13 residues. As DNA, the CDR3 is TGTGCCAGCAAGCTAATAGGGGCCTACGAGCAGTACTTC. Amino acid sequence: CASKLIGAYEQYF.

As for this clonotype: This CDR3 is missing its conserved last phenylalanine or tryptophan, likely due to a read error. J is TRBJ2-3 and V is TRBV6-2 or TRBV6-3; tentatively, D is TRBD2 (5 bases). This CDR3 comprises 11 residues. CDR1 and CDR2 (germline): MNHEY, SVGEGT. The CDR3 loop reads CTSSYSRAQYS. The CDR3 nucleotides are TGTACCAGCAGTTACTCGAGGGCGCAGTATTCT.